The 22 T cell receptor beta chains below were found in one sample sequenced in a study of T cells in Graves' hyperthyroidism and ophthalmopathy. Amplification yielded TCR beta CDR3 regions, with RNA transcripts as the source. TCR CDR3 underwent first-round RT-PCR with the HTBI primer set. TCRdb passed the multiplex PCR reads through MiXCR, listing each CDR3 protein once. The data hold about 840,000 distinct CDR3 sequences, with about two fifths observed a single time. Material: blood. All receptors derive from a man aged 18 to 35 with Graves' hyperthyroidism.

This clonotype has more than one count but fewer than ten. This chain uses TRBV12-3 or TRBV12-4 with TRBJ1-1, with TRBD1 matching over 9 bases. Losses at the gene ends were 5 bases for V and 6 bases for J; bases not matched to a gene: 7. This CDR3 is 14 amino acids long. CDR3 sequence: CASSNPGQGPEAFF. CDR3 sequence (DNA): TGTGCCAGCAGTAACCCGGGACAGGGACCTGAAGCTTTCTTT.

Comment on this clonotype: One base away lies a much larger clone, so this may be a sequencing read error. The chain uses TRBV29-1 and TRBJ1-2; D is possibly TRBD1 (6 bases). The CDR3 is 13 amino acids. CDR1 is SQVTM, CDR2 ANQGSEA, per germline. The CDR3 spells CRVVGAANYGYTF. In DNA form, the CDR3 reads TGCAGAGTTGTGGGGGCAGCGAACTATGGCTACACCTTC. Together with reference TRBV29-1 and TRBJ1-2, the CDR3 gives the full variable domain: SAVISQKPSRDICQRGTSLTIQCQVDSQVTMMFWYRQQPGQSLTLIATANQGSEATYESGFVIDKFPISRPNLTFSTLTVSNMSPEDSSIYLCRVVGAANYGYTFGSGTRLTVV.

V and J are TRBV29-1 and TRBJ1-1, with 8 bases matching TRBD1. After removal of 7 bases from V and 5 bases from J, the junction contained 6 bases not matched to a gene. This CDR3 has 12 amino acids. CDR1 is SQVTM, CDR2 ANQGSEA, per germline. The CDR3 region is CSAWDRITEAFF. The CDR3 DNA reads as TGCAGCGCCTGGGACAGGATAACTGAAGCTTTCTTT.

The V call is TRBV15, the J call TRBJ2-7, with D possibly matching TRBD1 (5 bases). CDR1 and CDR2 (germline): LNHNV, YYDKDF (reference sequence). Trimming stripped 6 bases from V and 1 base from J, with 10 bases between. This CDR3 is 13 amino acids long. In DNA form, the CDR3 reads TGTGCCACCAGTAACAGGCCATCCTACGAGCAGTACTTC. Its translation: CATSNRPSYEQYF.

With respect to this clonotype: It may be a read error: a sequence one base away is much more abundant. The chain is built from TRBV20-1 and TRBJ1-1; no reliable D call. From germline, CDR1 is DFQATT and CDR2 SNEGSKA (reference sequence). The CDR3 loop spans 12 amino acids. CDR3 loop: CSAFNLNTEASF. CDR3 in DNA: TGCAGTGCATTTAACCTAAACACTGAAGCTTCCTTT.

The genes are TRBV11-1 and TRBJ2-7; TRBD1 agrees at 7 bases. CDR1 and CDR2 (germline): SGHAT, FQDESV (reference sequence). J gave up 0 bases and V 6 bases, and 11 bases lay outside the gene matches. The CDR3 consists of 16 residues. The CDR3 nucleotides are TGTGCCAGCAGTGCTAAAACCGGGACAGTCTCCTACGAGCAGTACTTC. Its protein product is CASSAKTGTVSYEQYF.

This clonotype appeared many times. V usage is TRBV24-1 and J usage is TRBJ2-5; D unresolved. Trimming cost V 4 bases and J 2 bases, with 16 bases left between them. The CDR3 spans 16 residues. Germline V gene lookup returns CDR1 KGHDR and CDR2 SFDVKD. The DNA of the CDR3 is TGTGCCACCAGTGACCAGAAAAAGGGTGCGCAAGAGACCCAGTACTTC. Translating gives CATSDQKKGAQETQYF.

The chain is built from TRBV20-1 and TRBJ2-7; unclear D gene. Trimming took 2 bases from V and 2 from J, leaving 10 bases between them. The CDR3 sequence is 13 residues long. Germline V gives CDR1 DFQATT, CDR2 SNEGSKA (reference sequence). CDR3 coding DNA: TGCAGTGCTAGATCGAACCTTCCCTACGAGCAGTACTTC. It encodes CSARSNLPYEQYF.

This clonotype occurred a few times. The genes are TRBV4-1 and TRBJ1-2, with D hard to call. Germline V gene sequence: CDR1 MGHRA, CDR2 YSYEKL. Trimming took 0 bases from V and 3 from J, leaving 11 bases between them. There are 15 residues in the CDR3. The DNA of the CDR3 is TGCGCCAGCAGCCAAGATGAACAGAGCTACTATGGCTACACCTTC. It translates to CASSQDEQSYYGYTF.

This clonotype has only one observation. One base away lies a much larger clone, so this may be a sequencing read error. The chain carries TRBV11-2 and TRBJ1-3; D gene unclear. The CDR3 contains 15 residues. Germline V gives CDR1 SGHAT, CDR2 FQNNGV. Between the trimmed V and J ends, which lost 4 bases and 0 bases, there was a span of 10 bases. DNA for the CDR3: TGTGCCAGCAGCTCAGTCTCAACCTCTGGAAACACCATATATTTT. Its translation: CASSSVSTSGNTIYF.

The chain links TRBV12-3 or TRBV12-4 to TRBJ1-2, with D maybe TRBD1 (5 bases). V dropped 6 bases and J dropped 6 bases, with 23 bases sitting between them. The length of the CDR3 is 16 residues. The CDR3 DNA sequence: TGTGCCAGCAGCTTATTAACAGGCGGCCGAACGGATGGCTACACCTTC. It yields the protein CASSLLTGGRTDGYTF.

CDR3 residues: CSSSEAGELFF. The CDR3 DNA follows: TGCAGCAGTTCGGAGGCCGGGGAGCTGTTTTTT. The rearrangement links TRBV29-1 to TRBJ2-2, with a tentative D call TRBD2 (5 bases). Germline V gene lookup returns CDR1 SQVTM and CDR2 ANQGSEA. V lost 8 bases, J lost 6 bases, and 10 bases lay in between. CDR3 length equals 11 residues.

This clonotype came up many times. The chain carries TRBV6-5 and TRBJ1-4, with D hard to call. This CDR3 is 15 amino acids long. Germline values: CDR1 MNHEY, CDR2 SVGAGI. Trimming took off 4 bases at V and 1 base at J, with 10 bases between the two ends. CDR3: CASSSSSGTNEKLFF. The CDR3 DNA reads as TGTGCCAGCAGTTCCTCGTCGGGAACTAATGAAAAACTGTTTTTT.

Only a few counts were recorded for this clonotype. V and J are TRBV7-9 and TRBJ2-7; D not resolved. This CDR3 has 14 amino acids. V lost 3 bases, J lost 2 bases, and 11 bases lay in between. The V gene's germline CDR1 is SEHNR and CDR2 FQNEAQ (reference sequence). The CDR3 coding sequence is TGTGCCAGCAGCTTCCTCGGAAGCCCCTACGAGCAGTACTTC. Protein product: CASSFLGSPYEQYF.

The rearrangement joins TRBV29-1 to TRBJ2-1; D is undetermined. There are 12 residues in the CDR3. Between the trimmed V and J ends, which lost 0 bases and 9 bases, there was a span of 9 bases. The germline V gene encodes CDR1 SQVTM and CDR2 ANQGSEA. The CDR3 DNA is TGCAGCGTTGAAGATAGTGAAGGTGAGCAGTTCTTC. It codes for CSVEDSEGEQFF.

The V call is TRBV12-3 or TRBV12-4, the J call TRBJ2-3; TRBD2 matches at 9 bases. This CDR3 is 13 amino acids long. J gave up 6 bases and V 4 bases, and 2 bases lay outside the gene matches. The chain's CDR3 is CASSSGTSDTQYF. CDR3 DNA sequence: TGTGCCAGCAGTTCCGGGACTAGCGATACGCAGTATTTT.

This clonotype was detected a few times. CDR3 DNA: TGTGCCAGCAGGGGCGGATACACCGGGGAGCTGTTTTTT. It yields the protein CASRGGYTGELFF. The rearrangement links TRBV2 to TRBJ2-2, with D uncertain. Germline lookup yields CDR1 SNHLY and CDR2 FYNNEI. The CDR3 consists of 13 residues. The V end was cut by 6 bases, the J end by 3 bases, with 8 bases between.

This clonotype has more than one count but fewer than ten. The chain joins TRBV9 to TRBJ2-2; 10 bases are shared with TRBD1. The trim removed 3 bases at V and 7 bases at J, leaving 3 bases unmatched. The CDR3 length is 14 residues. Germline CDR1 and CDR2: SGDLS and YYNGEE. CDR3 loop: CASSGGQGVGELFF. Written as DNA, the CDR3 is TGTGCCAGCAGCGGAGGACAGGGGGTCGGGGAGCTGTTTTTT. Combining the CDR3 with reference TRBV9 and TRBJ2-2 gives the whole variable domain DSGVTQTPKHLITATGQRVTLRCSPRSGDLSVYWYQQSLDQGLQFLIQYYNGEERAKGNILERFSAQQFPDLHSELNLSSLELGDSALYFCASSGGQGVGELFFGEGSRLTVL.

The chain recombines TRBV12-3 or TRBV12-4 with TRBJ2-5; 10 bases fit TRBD2. V was clipped by 6 bases and J by 0 bases; unmatched bases: 7. This CDR3 has 16 amino acids. CDR3 sequence (DNA): TGTGCCAGCAGACTTCTAGCGGGGGCCCACCAAGAGACCCAGTACTTC. Translated: CASRLLAGAHQETQYF.

The chain recombines TRBV29-1 with TRBJ2-7; the D gene is possibly TRBD2 (6 bases). The CDR3 consists of 14 residues. The germline gives CDR1 SQVTM, CDR2 ANQGSEA. Between the trimmed V and J ends, which lost 8 bases and 0 bases, there was a span of 17 bases. The CDR3 here is CSSYYGRDSYEQYF. CDR3 coding DNA: TGCAGCAGTTACTACGGGCGGGACTCCTACGAGCAGTACTTC.

CDR3 nucleotide sequence: TGCAGTGCTGCCAGCACAGGGCTGAGAGGAACCGGGGAGCTGTTTTTT. Its protein product is CSAASTGLRGTGELFF. J is TRBJ2-2 and V is TRBV20-1; D perhaps matches TRBD1 (6 bases). This CDR3 has 16 amino acids. The V gene's germline CDR1 is DFQATT and CDR2 SNEGSKA (reference sequence). V was pared by 5 bases and J by 5 bases, with 21 bases between.

The CDR3 is CASSSLWTQEETQYF. CDR3 DNA: TGTGCCAGCAGCTCGCTCTGGACACAGGAAGAGACCCAGTACTTC. J is TRBJ2-5 and V is TRBV5-4, with D possibly matching TRBD1 (5 bases). V dropped 3 bases and J dropped 3 bases, with 15 bases sitting between them. Germline assignment: CDR1 SGHNT and CDR2 YYREEE (reference sequence). There are 15 residues in the CDR3.